The subject of this entry is one T cell receptor (beta chain). Its antigen remains unidentified. The sample comes from a study of T cell repertoires in ileal Crohn's disease. Study details: Postoperative therapy was given to about half: 11 thiopurines, roughly 20 anti-TNF agents.

Included were adult ileal or ileocolonic Crohn's patients indicated for ileocolonic resection. The data were produced by immunoSEQ multiplex PCR, yet TCRdb's version contains in-frame clones alone and is incomplete. This table holds about 3,800 clones, around 85% found once. The study's findings and limits: Every patient over 26.8% clonality showed endoscopic recurrence. Active smokers at surgery had more clonal expansions than non-smokers.

This CDR3 contains 16 residues. Germline lookup yields CDR1 MNHNS and CDR2 SASEGT. Between the trimmed V and J ends, which lost 6 bases and 0 bases, there was a span of 18 bases. The receptor was isolated from an adult with Crohn's disease. The chain combines TRBV6-1 with TRBJ2-7; tentative D call: TRBD1 (5 bases). Source material: ileal tissue. As DNA, the CDR3 is TGTGCCAGCAGGGAATCAAACAGGCGGAGCTCCTACGAGCAGTACTTC. Its translation is CASRESNRRSSYEQYF.